This note documents a single TCR beta chain sequence. CDR3 length: 14 amino acids. Per germline, CDR1 KGHSH and CDR2 LQKENI. Germline trimming cut 4 bases from V and 8 bases from J; bases unmatched to any gene: 7. The data are from a study of T cell responses to AZD1222 COVID-19 vaccine. Data came from immunoSEQ multiplex PCR; TCRdb stores just in-frame clones and leaves some out. This table has roughly 150,000 clones, 70% to 90% appearing once. This sample comprised peripheral blood, obtained on day 0 of AZD1222 vaccination. The chain carries TRBV18 and TRBJ1-4; 7 bases fit TRBD1. This clonotype was obtained from an adult in good health. The chain's CDR3 is CASSHRDRWEKLFF. Here the CDR3 DNA reads TGTGCCAGCTCACACCGGGACAGATGGGAAAAACTGTTTTTT.